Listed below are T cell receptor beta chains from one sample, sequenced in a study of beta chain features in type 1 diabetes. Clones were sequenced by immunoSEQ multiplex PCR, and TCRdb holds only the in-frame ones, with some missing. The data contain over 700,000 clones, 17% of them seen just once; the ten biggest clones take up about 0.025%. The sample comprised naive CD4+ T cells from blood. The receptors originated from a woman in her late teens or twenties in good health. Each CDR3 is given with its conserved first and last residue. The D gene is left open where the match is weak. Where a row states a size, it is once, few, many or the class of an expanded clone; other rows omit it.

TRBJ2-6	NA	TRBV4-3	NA	TGCGCCAGCAGCCAAGGGTTTGGGGGCGCCTCTGGGGCCAACGTCCTGACTTTC	CASSQGFGGASGANVLTF
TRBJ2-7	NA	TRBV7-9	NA	TGTGCCAGCAGCTCAAGGGACTACGAGCAGTACTTC	CASSSRDYEQYF
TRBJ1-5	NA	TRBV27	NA	TGTGCCAGCAGTTTGACAGGCGATATCAATCAGCCCCAGCATTTT	CASSLTGDINQPQHF
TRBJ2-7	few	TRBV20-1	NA	TGCAGTGCTACGCGCTACGAGCAGTACTTC	CSATRYEQYF
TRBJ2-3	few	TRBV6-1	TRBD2	TGTGCCAGCAGTGGACCCGCGGGGGATCCCCTCACAGATACGCAGTATTTT	CASSGPAGDPLTDTQYF
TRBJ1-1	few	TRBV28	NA	TGTGCCAGCAGTTTATATCAGGGCATGTTTGGTGAAGCTTTCTTT	CASSLYQGMFGEAFF
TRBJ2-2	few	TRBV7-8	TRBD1	TGTGCCAGCAGACCGGACAGGGTCACCGGGGAGCTGTTTTTT	CASRPDRVTGELFF
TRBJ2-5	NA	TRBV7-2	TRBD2	TGTGCCAGCAGACTCGGGCGGGAGGAAGAGACCCAGTACTTC	CASRLGREEETQYF
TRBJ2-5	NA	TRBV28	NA	TGTGCCAGCAGGGAGGCGTACCAAGAGACCCAGTACTTC	CASREAYQETQYF
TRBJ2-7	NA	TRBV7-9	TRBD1	TGTGCCAGCAGCCTTTACTCCGGGACAGGGAGGTCCTACGAGCAGTACTTC	CASSLYSGTGRSYEQYF
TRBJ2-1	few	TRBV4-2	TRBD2	TGTGCCAGCAGCCAAGAGGGACTAGCGGGAGCCAATGAGCAGTTCTTC	CASSQEGLAGANEQFF
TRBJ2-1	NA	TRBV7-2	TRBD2	TGTGCCAGCAGCATATGGGGTAGCGGGTCCTACAATGAGCAGTTCTTC	CASSIWGSGSYNEQFF
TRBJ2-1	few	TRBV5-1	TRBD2	TGCGCCAGCAGCCTTACTAGCGGGAGTTTTAATGAGCAGTTCTTC	CASSLTSGSFNEQFF
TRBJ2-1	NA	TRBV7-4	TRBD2	TGTGCCAGCAGCACACACCTAGCGGTGAATGAGCAGTTCTTC	CASSTHLAVNEQFF
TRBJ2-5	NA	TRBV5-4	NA	TGTGCCAGCAGCCCGAGGGGGGTAGAGACCCAGTACTTC	CASSPRGVETQYF
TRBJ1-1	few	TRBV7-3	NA	TGTGCCAGCAGCCCCTCCCCGACGAACACTGAAGCTTTCTTT	CASSPSPTNTEAFF
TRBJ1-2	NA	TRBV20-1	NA	TGCAGTGCTAGACAAAAACAGGGCTGCACCTTC	CSARQKQGCTF
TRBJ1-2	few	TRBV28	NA	TGTGCCAGCAGTTATCTGGGCTATGGCTACACCTTC	CASSYLGYGYTF
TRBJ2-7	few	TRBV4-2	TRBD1	TGTGCCAGCAGCCAAGATTTTAGACAGGGCAACTACGAGCAGTACTTC	CASSQDFRQGNYEQYF
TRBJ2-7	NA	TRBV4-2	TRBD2	TGTGCCAGCAGCCAAGATCTGAGCGGGGCGGGGCAGTACTTC	CASSQDLSGAGQYF
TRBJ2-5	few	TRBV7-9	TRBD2	TGTGCCAGCAGCTCCGGGACTAGCTTAGTGGAGACCCAGTACTTC	CASSSGTSLVETQYF
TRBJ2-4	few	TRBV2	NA	TGTGCCAGCAGTGGCTGGAGGGTAGGAGCCAAAAACATTCAGTACTTC	CASSGWRVGAKNIQYF
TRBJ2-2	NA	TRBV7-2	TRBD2	TGTGCCAGCAGCGGAAGGGGGACTAGCGGAATAAGCACCGGGGAGCTGTTTTTT	CASSGRGTSGISTGELFF
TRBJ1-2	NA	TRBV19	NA	TGTGCCAGTAGTCCACGCAGCCCGCTCGCTGGCTACACCTTC	CASSPRSPLAGYTF
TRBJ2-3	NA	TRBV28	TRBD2	TGTGCCAGCAGTCTAGCGGGAGGGTTCGCAGATACGCAGTATTTT	CASSLAGGFADTQYF
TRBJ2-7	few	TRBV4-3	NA	TGCGCCAGCAGCCAAGATCTTGGGACACGGCCCCCCCACGAGCAGTACTTC	CASSQDLGTRPPHEQYF
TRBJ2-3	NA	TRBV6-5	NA	TGTGCCAGCAGTACTTCAGATACGCAGTATTTT	CASSTSDTQYF
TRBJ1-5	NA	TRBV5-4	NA	TGTGCCAGCAGCTTATCTGGGCTTCAGCCCCAGCATTTT	CASSLSGLQPQHF
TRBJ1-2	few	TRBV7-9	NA	TGTGCCAGCAGCTTGACCCCGGGACGAGGTTTTAGTGGCTACACCTTC	CASSLTPGRGFSGYTF
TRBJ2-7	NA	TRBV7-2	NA	TGTGCCAGCAGCTTAATTCCGGGACCTCCCTACGAGCAGTACTTC	CASSLIPGPPYEQYF
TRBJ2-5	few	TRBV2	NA	TGTGCCAGCAGTGAAGCGAGCAGGAAAGAGACCCAGTACTTC	CASSEASRKETQYF
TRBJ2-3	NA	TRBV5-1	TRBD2	TGCGCCAGCCCGGGGGGGACAGATACGCAGTATTTT	CASPGGTDTQYF
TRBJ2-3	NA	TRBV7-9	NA	TGTGCCAGCAGCTTGGAGGGGCGGGCCAGCACAGATACGCAGTATTTT	CASSLEGRASTDTQYF
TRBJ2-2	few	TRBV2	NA	TGTGCCAGCAGTCGCCGACCCAACTCTAACACCGGGGAGCTGTTTTTT	CASSRRPNSNTGELFF
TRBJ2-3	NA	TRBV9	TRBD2	TGTGCCAGCACACCTCGCCAGGGCGGGAGCCAACCAGATACGCAGTATTTT	CASTPRQGGSQPDTQYF
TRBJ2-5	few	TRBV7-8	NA	TGTGCCAGCAGCTCCAGGGGTATTGAGACCCAGTACTTC	CASSSRGIETQYF
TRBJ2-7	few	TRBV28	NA	TGTGCCAGCAGTTTTCGTACCTTCGAGCAGTACTTC	CASSFRTFEQYF
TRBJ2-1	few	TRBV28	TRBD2	TGTGCCAGCAGTTTAAGGGCTAGCGGTAGCTCCTACAATGAGCAGTTCTTC	CASSLRASGSSYNEQFF
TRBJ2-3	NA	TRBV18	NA	TGTGCCAGCTCACCAGAGGCGGTCCAACCTACGCAGTATTTT	CASSPEAVQPTQYF
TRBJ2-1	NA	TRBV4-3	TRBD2	TGCGCCAGCAGCCAAGGGCTTGCGGGAGGGTACAATGAGCAGTTCTTC	CASSQGLAGGYNEQFF
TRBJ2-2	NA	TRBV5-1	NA	TGCGCCAGCAGCCAAACCCGGGTTAGCGGGGAGCTGTTTTTT	CASSQTRVSGELFF
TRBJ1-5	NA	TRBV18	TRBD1	TGTGCCAGCTCGGGACAGGGCGATCAGCCCCAGCATTTT	CASSGQGDQPQHF
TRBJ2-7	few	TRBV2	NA	TGTGCCAGCAGTGGACAGGTCAGCTCCTACGAGCAGTACTTC	CASSGQVSSYEQYF
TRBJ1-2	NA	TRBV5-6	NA	TGTGCCAGCAGCTTGACTATGCAGACGACCACCTTC	CASSLTMQTTTF
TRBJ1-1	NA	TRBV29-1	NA	TGCAGCGTTGGGTCTCTCGGGACCTTCCCGGGGGCATTGGCTGAAGCTTTCTTT	CSVGSLGTFPGALAEAFF
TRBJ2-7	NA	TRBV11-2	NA	TGTGCCAGCAGCTTAAGACAACTAGGTAGATCGGGGGAGCAGTACTTC	CASSLRQLGRSGEQYF
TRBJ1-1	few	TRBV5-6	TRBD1	TGTGCCAGCAGCCAGCGACAGGGACAGAACACTGAAGCTTTCTTT	CASSQRQGQNTEAFF
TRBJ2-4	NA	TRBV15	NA	TGTGCCACCAGCAGAGGCAGGGTTTCGAGGGGAAGAAACATTCAGTACTTC	CATSRGRVSRGRNIQYF
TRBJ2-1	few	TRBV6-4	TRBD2	TGTGCCAGCAGTGTAGCTAGCGGGAGGGCTGAGCAGTTCTTC	CASSVASGRAEQFF
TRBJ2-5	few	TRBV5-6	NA	TGTGCCAGCAGCTGGGGTTCTCTAGCCGGTCAAGAGACCCAGTACTTC	CASSWGSLAGQETQYF
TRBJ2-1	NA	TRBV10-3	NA	TGTGCCAGCACTCAACAGGGAAGGATAGCCAATGAGCAGTTCTTC	CASTQQGRIANEQFF
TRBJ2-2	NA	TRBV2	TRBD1	TGTGCCAGCAGGGACAGGGCAAACACCGGGGAGCTGTTTTTT	CASRDRANTGELFF
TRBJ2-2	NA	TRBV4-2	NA	TGTGCCAGCAGCCATCCCGAAAGCGCTGCCGGGGAGCTGTTTTTT	CASSHPESAAGELFF
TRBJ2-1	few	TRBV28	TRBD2	TGTGCCAGCACCTCAAGCGGGAGGATTGTGTTCTTC	CASTSSGRIVFF
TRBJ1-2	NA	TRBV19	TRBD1	TGTGCCAGCAGATTACAGGGGGATGGCTACACCTTC	CASRLQGDGYTF
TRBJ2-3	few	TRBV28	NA	TGTGCCAGCAGTTTATTCACTGAGGGGTCTGGTAAGCAGTATTTT	CASSLFTEGSGKQYF
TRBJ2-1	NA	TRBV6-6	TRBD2	TGTGCCAGCAGTGCAACCGGGACTAGTTTCGCCAATGAGCAGTTCTTC	CASSATGTSFANEQFF